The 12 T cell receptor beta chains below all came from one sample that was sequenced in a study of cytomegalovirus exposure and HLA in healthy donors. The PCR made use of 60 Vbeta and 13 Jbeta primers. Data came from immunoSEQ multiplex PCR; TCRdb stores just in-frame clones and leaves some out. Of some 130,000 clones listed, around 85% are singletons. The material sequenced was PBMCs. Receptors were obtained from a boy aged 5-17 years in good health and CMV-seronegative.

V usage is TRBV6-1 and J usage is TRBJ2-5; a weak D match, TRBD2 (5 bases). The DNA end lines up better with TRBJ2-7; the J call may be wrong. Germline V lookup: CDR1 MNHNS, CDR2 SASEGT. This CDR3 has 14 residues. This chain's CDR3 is CASSDPGVSYEQYF. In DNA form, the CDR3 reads TGTGCCAGCAGTGATCCCGGGGTGTCTTACGAGCAGTACTTC.

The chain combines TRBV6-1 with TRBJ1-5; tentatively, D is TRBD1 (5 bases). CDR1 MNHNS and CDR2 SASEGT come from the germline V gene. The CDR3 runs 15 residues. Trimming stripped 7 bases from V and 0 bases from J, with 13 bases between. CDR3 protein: CASISGPYSNQPQHF. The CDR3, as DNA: TGTGCCAGCATTTCAGGGCCATATAGCAATCAGCCCCAGCATTTT.

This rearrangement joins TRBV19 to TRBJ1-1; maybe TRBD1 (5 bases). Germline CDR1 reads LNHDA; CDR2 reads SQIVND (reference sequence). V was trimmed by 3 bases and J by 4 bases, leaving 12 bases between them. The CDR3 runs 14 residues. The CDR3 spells CASSIPREATEAFF. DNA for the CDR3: TGTGCCAGTAGTATCCCCAGGGAGGCCACTGAAGCTTTCTTT.

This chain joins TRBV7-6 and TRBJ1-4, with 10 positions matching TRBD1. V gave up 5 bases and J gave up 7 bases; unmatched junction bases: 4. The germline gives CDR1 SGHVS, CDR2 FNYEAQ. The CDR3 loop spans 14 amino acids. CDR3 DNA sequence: TGTGCCAGCAGCGACGGGACAGGGGCTGAAAAACTGTTTTTT. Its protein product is CASSDGTGAEKLFF. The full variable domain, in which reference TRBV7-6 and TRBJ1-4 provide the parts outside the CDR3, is GAGVSQSPRYKVTKRGQDVALRCDPISGHVSLYWYRQALGQGPEFLTYFNYEAQQDKSGLPNDRFSAERPEGSISTLTIQRTEQRDSAMYRCASSDGTGAEKLFFGSGTQLSVL.

The CDR3 DNA reads TGTGCCAGCAGCCACGGACAGCCGAGCTCCTATAATTCACCCCTCCACTTT. It codes for CASSHGQPSSYNSPLHF. The chain couples TRBV5-4 to TRBJ1-6; D possibly corresponds to TRBD1 (6 bases). This CDR3 region has 17 residues. Deletions cut 4 bases from V and 0 bases from J, with 14 bases between. From germline, CDR1 is SGHNT and CDR2 YYREEE (reference sequence).

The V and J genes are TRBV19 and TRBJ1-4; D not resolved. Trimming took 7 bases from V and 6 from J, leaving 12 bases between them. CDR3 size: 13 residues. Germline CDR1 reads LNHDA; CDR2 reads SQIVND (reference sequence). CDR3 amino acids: CASTRRPDEKLFF. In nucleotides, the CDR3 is TGTGCCAGTACCCGGCGGCCCGATGAAAAACTGTTTTTT.

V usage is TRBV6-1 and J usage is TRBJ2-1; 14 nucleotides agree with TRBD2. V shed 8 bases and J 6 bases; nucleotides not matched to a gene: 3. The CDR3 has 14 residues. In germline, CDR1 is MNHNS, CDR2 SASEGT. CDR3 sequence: CASATSGGANEQFF. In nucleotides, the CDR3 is TGTGCCAGCGCGACTAGCGGGGGGGCCAATGAGCAGTTCTTC.

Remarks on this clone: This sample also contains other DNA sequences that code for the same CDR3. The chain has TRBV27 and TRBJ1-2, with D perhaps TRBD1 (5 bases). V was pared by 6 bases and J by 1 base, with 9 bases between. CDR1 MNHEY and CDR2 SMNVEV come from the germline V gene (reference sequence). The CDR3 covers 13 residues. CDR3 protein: CASSPGLNYGYTF. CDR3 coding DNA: TGTGCCAGCAGCCCGGGACTTAACTATGGCTACACCTTC.

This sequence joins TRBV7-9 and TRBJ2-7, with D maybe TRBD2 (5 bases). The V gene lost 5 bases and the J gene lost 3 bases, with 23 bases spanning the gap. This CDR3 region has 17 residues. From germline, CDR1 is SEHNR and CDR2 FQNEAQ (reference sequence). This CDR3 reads CASSSPIPIGGSYEQYF. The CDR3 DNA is TGTGCCAGCAGCAGCCCTATACCGATTGGAGGCAGCTACGAGCAGTACTTC.

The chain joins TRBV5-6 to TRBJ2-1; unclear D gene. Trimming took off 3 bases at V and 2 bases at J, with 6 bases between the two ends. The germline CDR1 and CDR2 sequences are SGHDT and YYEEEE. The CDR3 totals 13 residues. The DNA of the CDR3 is TGTGCCAGCAGCTCCCCCGCCTACAATGAGCAGTTCTTC. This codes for CASSSPAYNEQFF.

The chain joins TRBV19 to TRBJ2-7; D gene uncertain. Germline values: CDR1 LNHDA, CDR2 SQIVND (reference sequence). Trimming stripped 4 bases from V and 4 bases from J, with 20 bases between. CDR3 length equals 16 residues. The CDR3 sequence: CASSTFPRVAEYEQYF. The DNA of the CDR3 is TGTGCCAGTAGTACTTTCCCTAGAGTGGCAGAATACGAGCAGTACTTC.

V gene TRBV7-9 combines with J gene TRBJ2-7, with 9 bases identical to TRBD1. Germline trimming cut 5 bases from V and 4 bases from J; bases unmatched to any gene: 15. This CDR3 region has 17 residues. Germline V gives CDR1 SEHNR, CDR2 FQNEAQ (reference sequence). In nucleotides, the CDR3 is TGTGCCAGCAGCGCATCACAGGGGGCGCCCCGGTCGTACGAGCAGTACTTC. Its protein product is CASSASQGAPRSYEQYF.